The T cell receptor (beta chain) under discussion was sequenced for a study of cytomegalovirus exposure and HLA in healthy donors. Clones were read by immunoSEQ multiplex PCR, and TCRdb kept only the in-frame ones, dropping some. The sample holds about 98,000 clones, roughly 90% seen once. Material for sequencing was PBMCs. The sequence was obtained from a man younger than 35 in good health and CMV-seropositive.

The CDR3 protein is CAISESWGNGPQGEQFF. As DNA, the CDR3 is TGTGCCATCAGTGAGTCATGGGGTAACGGCCCCCAGGGTGAGCAGTTCTTC. The chain is built from TRBV10-3 and TRBJ2-1; tentative D call: TRBD1 (5 bases). This CDR3 contains 17 residues. V dropped 0 bases and J dropped 9 bases, with 21 bases sitting between them. Germline values: CDR1 ENHRY, CDR2 SYGVKD.